This is a list of T cell receptor beta chains from one sample in a study of shared clonotypes between healthy human individuals. Method: immunoSEQ multiplex PCR; TCRdb's copy keeps in-frame clones and lacks some. The table has about 990,000 clones, roughly 74% seen once. Sequences were obtained from memory CD4+ T cells from PBMCs. The receptors here all came from a man in his late teens or twenties in good health. Some clones in this sample may be carry-over from other donors' samples. Both conserved end residues are part of each CDR3. The D gene is left open where the match is weak. Rows give clone size only sometimes, using once, few, many, or a class for an expanded clone.

>.|.|TRBV5-5|TRBJ1-5
TGTGCCAGCAGCCGGACAGATTCCAATCAGCCCCAGCATTTT
CASSRTDSNQPQHF
>.|TRBD2|TRBV30|TRBJ2-7
TGTGCCTGGGGTCAGGGCGGGGGACCGTACGAGCAGTACTTC
CAWGQGGGPYEQYF
>.|.|TRBV5-4|TRBJ2-1
TGTGCCAGCAGCTTGGATCTAGGGTCTGACAATGAGCAGTTCTTC
CASSLDLGSDNEQFF
>.|TRBD2|TRBV11-3|TRBJ2-7
TGTGCCAGCAGCTTAGATGGCGGAGCGGGAGCAAGCGAGCAGTACTTC
CASSLDGGAGASEQYF
>.|.|TRBV28|TRBJ2-7
TGTGCCAGCAGTTTAGGCCCCCAGGAGGGGGCCTACGAGCAGTACTTC
CASSLGPQEGAYEQYF
>.|TRBD1|TRBV10-3|TRBJ2-7
TGTGCCGTCGGACAGTTCGAGGGGGCCGAGCAGTACTTC
CAVGQFEGAEQYF
>many|.|TRBV28|TRBJ2-7
TGTGCCAGCGGTCCCTTCAGGGTTAGCGGTATTTTTCACGAGCAGTACTTC
CASGPFRVSGIFHEQYF
>.|TRBD2|TRBV4-2|TRBJ2-5
TGTGCCAGCAGCCCCTGGACTAGCGGGAGAGACCTAGAGACCCAGTACTTC
CASSPWTSGRDLETQYF
>.|TRBD2|TRBV27|TRBJ2-7
TGTGCCAGCAGGGAGAGCGGGACCGCCTACTACGAGCAGTACTTC
CASRESGTAYYEQYF
>once|TRBD2|TRBV5-4|TRBJ2-7
TGTGCCAGCAGCCAAAAACAGCGGGGGTCCTACGAGCAGTACTTC
CASSQKQRGSYEQYF
>.|TRBD1|TRBV9|TRBJ1-1
TGTGCCAGCAGCGTGACAGGGTGGACTGAAGCTTTCTTT
CASSVTGWTEAFF
>.|TRBD1|TRBV7-8|TRBJ2-1
TGTGCCAGCAGCCTCAGGGACAGCCCGAAGCAGTTCTTC
CASSLRDSPKQFF
>.|TRBD1|TRBV5-1|TRBJ2-7
TGCGCCAGCAGCTTGGTGGGGACAGGGTATTACGAGCAGTACTTC
CASSLVGTGYYEQYF
>.|.|TRBV28|TRBJ1-1
TGTGCCAGCACTCCCCCGGGAGGGACTGAGGCTTTCTTT
CASTPPGGTEAFF
>.|.|TRBV6-4|TRBJ2-3
TGTGCCAGCAGTGATAAGGGAGGCACAGATACGCAGTATTTT
CASSDKGGTDTQYF
>.|TRBD2|TRBV6-5|TRBJ2-7
TGTGCCAGCAGTTATCTTGCGGGAGGGATCTACGAGCAGTACTTC
CASSYLAGGIYEQYF
>.|.|TRBV18|TRBJ1-2
TGTGCCAGCTCACCGGGCATAGCCAGCGACTATGGCTACACCTTC
CASSPGIASDYGYTF
>few|.|TRBV5-1|TRBJ1-2
TGCGCCAGCAGCTTGGACACTGCTACCTCTTACTATGGCTACACCTTC
CASSLDTATSYYGYTF
>.|TRBD1|TRBV19|TRBJ1-2
TGTGCCAGTACTGATCCGGGACAGGGACGAGGAGGCTACACCTTC
CASTDPGQGRGGYTF
>once|.|TRBV5-4|TRBJ1-4
TGTGCCAGCAGTAGCGGCGGGGGTAATGAAAAACTGTTTTTT
CASSSGGGNEKLFF
>.|TRBD1|TRBV5-1|TRBJ1-2
TGCGCCAGCGGCCCTATGGGAGGGGGCGCGAACTATGGCTACACCTTC
CASGPMGGGANYGYTF
>.|.|TRBV7-9|TRBJ1-1
TGTGCCAGCAGTAACCCCACTGAAGCTTTCTTT
CASSNPTEAFF
>.|TRBD1|TRBV5-4|TRBJ2-1
TGTGCCAGCGGGGACAGGGTTTACAATGAGCAGTTCTTC
CASGDRVYNEQFF
>.|TRBD2|TRBV19|TRBJ2-1
TGTGCCAGTAGAAGACTAGCGGGAGGGGATGAGCAGTTCTTC
CASRRLAGGDEQFF
>once|TRBD1|TRBV18|TRBJ1-1
TGTGCCAGCTCACCAACGGGACAGGGGAACACTGAAGCTTTCTTT
CASSPTGQGNTEAFF
>few|.|TRBV15|TRBJ2-7
TGTGCCACCAGCAGAGGAAACAGTTTTTCCTACGAGCAGTACTTC
CATSRGNSFSYEQYF
>few|.|TRBV9|TRBJ2-3
TGTGCCAGCAGCGTAGCAAGCACAGATACGCAGTATTTT
CASSVASTDTQYF
>.|TRBD2|TRBV29-1|TRBJ2-2
TGCAGCGTGCCCGGGGGACTAGCATCGGACACCGGGGAGCTGTTTTTT
CSVPGGLASDTGELFF
>.|.|TRBV7-2|TRBJ2-1
TGTGCCAGCAGCTTAGCGCAGGCTAGGAATGAGCAGTTCTTC
CASSLAQARNEQFF